The rows below give T cell receptor beta chains drawn from one sample of a study of cytomegalovirus exposure and HLA in healthy donors. The assay was immunoSEQ multiplex PCR, and TCRdb's table has in-frame clones only and misses some. The sample consists of more than 130,000 clones, 60% to 85% of them appearing once. The sample comprised PBMCs. Every receptor here comes from a male donor in good health and CMV-seronegative. Each CDR3 is given with its conserved first and last residue. D genes are given only for firm matches. Clone sizes are given selectively: once, few, many, or a class where the clone is expanded.

d_call: .; v_call: TRBV30; clone_size: .; j_call: TRBJ2-1; cdr3_aa: CAWSVRARGSYNEQFF; cdr3_nt: TGTGCCTGGAGTGTACGGGCCAGGGGCTCCTACAATGAGCAGTTCTTC
d_call: TRBD2; v_call: TRBV5-1; clone_size: .; j_call: TRBJ2-5; cdr3_aa: CASKSGGTYQETQYF; cdr3_nt: TGCGCCAGCAAAAGCGGGGGGACCTACCAAGAGACCCAGTACTTC
d_call: .; v_call: TRBV7-2; clone_size: .; j_call: TRBJ1-2; cdr3_aa: CASSLALGASYGYTF; cdr3_nt: TGTGCCAGCAGCTTAGCTCTGGGGGCCAGTTATGGCTACACCTTC
d_call: TRBD1; v_call: TRBV13; clone_size: .; j_call: TRBJ2-3; cdr3_aa: CASSDRGASTDTQYF; cdr3_nt: TGTGCCAGCAGCGACAGGGGGGCTAGCACAGATACGCAGTATTTT
d_call: .; v_call: TRBV9; clone_size: .; j_call: TRBJ2-7; cdr3_aa: CASSPSRVGRGEQYF; cdr3_nt: TGTGCCAGCAGCCCGAGCCGGGTTGGCCGTGGGGAGCAGTACTTC
d_call: .; v_call: TRBV15; clone_size: .; j_call: TRBJ2-3; cdr3_aa: CATSRPGGFTDTQYF; cdr3_nt: TGTGCCACCAGCAGACCCGGAGGATTTACAGATACGCAGTATTTT
d_call: TRBD1; v_call: TRBV11-2; clone_size: .; j_call: TRBJ2-5; cdr3_aa: CASSPYLGTGDETQYF; cdr3_nt: TGTGCCAGCAGCCCATACCTCGGGACAGGTGATGAGACCCAGTACTTC
d_call: .; v_call: TRBV12-5; clone_size: .; j_call: TRBJ1-2; cdr3_aa: CASGLLGRVNYGYTF; cdr3_nt: TGTGCTAGTGGTTTGTTGGGGAGGGTTAACTATGGCTACACCTTC
d_call: .; v_call: TRBV7-8; clone_size: .; j_call: TRBJ2-2; cdr3_aa: CASSYPPGHSNTGELFF; cdr3_nt: TGTGCCAGCAGCTACCCGCCGGGACATTCGAACACCGGGGAGCTGTTTTTT
d_call: .; v_call: TRBV7-2; clone_size: .; j_call: TRBJ1-1; cdr3_aa: CASSPAGTEAFF; cdr3_nt: TGTGCCAGCAGCCCCGCAGGGACTGAAGCTTTCTTT
d_call: .; v_call: TRBV27; clone_size: .; j_call: TRBJ2-7; cdr3_aa: CASSYQGRGYEQYF; cdr3_nt: TGTGCCAGCAGTTATCAGGGGAGGGGCTACGAGCAGTACTTC
d_call: TRBD1; v_call: TRBV5-6; clone_size: .; j_call: TRBJ1-4; cdr3_aa: CASSLNGRGYEKLFF; cdr3_nt: TGTGCCAGCAGCTTGAATGGCAGGGGGTATGAAAAACTGTTTTTT
d_call: .; v_call: TRBV29-1; clone_size: once; j_call: TRBJ2-7; cdr3_aa: CSVEVGGAREQYF; cdr3_nt: TGCAGCGTTGAAGTAGGGGGGGCTCGGGAGCAGTACTTC
d_call: TRBD2; v_call: TRBV5-1; clone_size: .; j_call: TRBJ2-1; cdr3_aa: CASSLGLAGGPPTEQFF; cdr3_nt: TGCGCCAGCAGCCTAGGACTAGCGGGAGGGCCTCCGACGGAGCAGTTCTTC
d_call: .; v_call: TRBV6-1; clone_size: .; j_call: TRBJ2-7; cdr3_aa: CASRTDKTYEQYF; cdr3_nt: TGTGCCAGCAGAACAGACAAGACCTACGAGCAGTACTTC
d_call: TRBD1; v_call: TRBV9; clone_size: .; j_call: TRBJ2-6; cdr3_aa: CASRDTGGPGANVLTF; cdr3_nt: TGTGCCAGCAGAGATACAGGGGGCCCTGGGGCCAACGTCCTGACTTTC
d_call: TRBD2; v_call: TRBV6-5; clone_size: few; j_call: TRBJ2-1; cdr3_aa: CASSYRGGVNEQFF; cdr3_nt: TGTGCCAGCAGTTACAGGGGAGGGGTCAATGAGCAGTTCTTC
d_call: .; v_call: TRBV9; clone_size: .; j_call: TRBJ1-1; cdr3_aa: CASSVDLRGRAEAFF; cdr3_nt: TGTGCCAGCAGCGTAGATCTAAGGGGAAGGGCTGAAGCTTTCTTT
d_call: TRBD1; v_call: TRBV6-5; clone_size: .; j_call: TRBJ1-2; cdr3_aa: CASSRDSLYGYTF; cdr3_nt: TGTGCCAGCAGTCGGGACAGCCTCTATGGCTACACCTTC
d_call: TRBD1; v_call: TRBV10-3; clone_size: .; j_call: TRBJ2-1; cdr3_aa: CPIGVGTGVAHEQFF; cdr3_nt: TGTCCCATCGGAGTTGGGACAGGGGTGGCCCATGAGCAGTTCTTC
d_call: .; v_call: TRBV6-5; clone_size: .; j_call: TRBJ1-5; cdr3_aa: CASSGLRGNQPQHF; cdr3_nt: TGTGCCAGCAGTGGCCTCCGAGGGAATCAGCCCCAGCATTTT
d_call: .; v_call: TRBV27; clone_size: .; j_call: TRBJ1-1; cdr3_aa: CASSPLGGIRNRVNTEAFF; cdr3_nt: TGTGCCAGCAGTCCACTAGGGGGTATTAGGAACCGGGTGAACACTGAAGCTTTCTTT
d_call: TRBD1; v_call: TRBV5-1; clone_size: .; j_call: TRBJ2-7; cdr3_aa: CASSRDRDYEQYF; cdr3_nt: TGCGCCAGCAGCCGGGACAGGGACTACGAGCAGTACTTC
d_call: .; v_call: TRBV6-6; clone_size: few; j_call: TRBJ2-3; cdr3_aa: CASSYTALDTQYF; cdr3_nt: TGTGCCAGCAGTTATACAGCTTTAGATACGCAGTATTTT
d_call: .; v_call: TRBV4-1; clone_size: .; j_call: TRBJ1-2; cdr3_aa: CARSQDIGQEGFGYTF; cdr3_nt: TGCGCCCGCAGCCAAGATATAGGGCAGGAGGGTTTTGGCTACACCTTC
d_call: .; v_call: TRBV9; clone_size: .; j_call: TRBJ2-7; cdr3_aa: CASSVSWRETYEQYF; cdr3_nt: TGTGCCAGCAGCGTATCGTGGCGGGAAACCTACGAGCAGTACTTC